This TCR beta chain appears in the sequencing data of a study of cytomegalovirus exposure and HLA in healthy donors. Each donor was nominally healthy when sampled (though unrecorded immune exposures were likely). With regard to this clone: Its antigen is undetermined.

Looked up from germline, CDR1 is WSHSY and CDR2 is SAAADI. Trimming took off 4 bases at V and 2 bases at J, with 6 bases between the two ends. The CDR3 runs to 13 residues. The PCR employed 60 Vbeta primers together with 13 Jbeta primers. Measured with immunoSEQ multiplex PCR; TCRdb has only the in-frame clones, and not every one. In the table there are some 200,000 clones, around 80% of which are singletons. Study-wide results and caveats: As a later analysis showed, a missense DCLRE1C variant was linked to trimming of TCR beta V- and J-genes.

This TCR came from a woman in her thirties in good health and CMV-seropositive. The specimen was PBMCs. The genes are TRBV10-2 and TRBJ1-5; no definite D call. The CDR3: CASSARGNQPQHF. DNA of the CDR3: TGCGCCAGCAGTGCTCGGGGCAATCAGCCCCAGCATTTT.